Listed below are T cell receptor beta chains from one sample, sequenced in a study of blood T cell repertoires in COVID-19. Here immunoSEQ multiplex PCR was the method, and the copy in TCRdb shows in-frame clones only, minus some. The sample includes more than 95,000 clones, 80% to 90% of them seen just once. Sequences were obtained from peripheral blood. Receptors originate from a man in his sixties with acute or convalescent COVID-19. CDR3s leave out the opening cysteine and the closing phenylalanine or tryptophan. The D gene is left open where the match is weak.

TRBV11-3,TRBD1,TRBJ1-1,ASSFQGQTEAF
TRBV5-1,NA,TRBJ2-6,ASSSQRSGANVLT
TRBV2,NA,TRBJ1-2,ASSEGAWGYT
TRBV11-3,NA,TRBJ1-1,ASKVGPGTEAF
TRBV7-9,NA,TRBJ2-7,ASSEAVFYEQY
TRBV30,NA,TRBJ1-1,AFTGGPSMNTEAF
TRBV2,NA,TRBJ2-7,ASTSGTLTYEQY
TRBV5-5,TRBD2,TRBJ2-5,ASSLGWTSPSQETQY
TRBV19,NA,TRBJ1-5,ASSLGQGSQPQH
TRBV4-1,TRBD1,TRBJ2-5,ASSQGLQGWETQY
TRBV11-1,TRBD2,TRBJ2-7,ASSRDYYEQY
TRBV24-1,TRBD2,TRBJ2-1,ATSGPGLAGGQTYNEQF
TRBV5-1,TRBD2,TRBJ2-5,ASSFLAGAPQETQY
TRBV2,TRBD1,TRBJ1-6,AWGARDRGDSPLH
TRBV6-2/TRBV6-3,NA,TRBJ1-4,ASSCHTSTNEKLF
TRBV7-3,TRBD2,TRBJ2-1,ASSPSGKGEQF
TRBV24-1,TRBD1,TRBJ2-1,ATSEYIQGVGEQF
TRBV7-6,TRBD2,TRBJ2-3,ASSLGTSVSTDTQY
TRBV7-2,TRBD2,TRBJ2-7,ASSFSSGTYEQY
TRBV19,NA,TRBJ1-1,ASSIGGSLNTEAF
TRBV19,TRBD2,TRBJ2-3,ASSRPAGGPRGTDTQY
TRBV30,NA,TRBJ1-1,AWSNRAEAF
TRBV5-4,NA,TRBJ2-5,ASSFEKGGTQY
TRBV7-9,TRBD1,TRBJ2-7,ASSLADGTGTR